A single sample is the source of the 3 T cell receptor beta chains below, sequenced in a study of regulatory T cells in long-lasting Graves disease (dated by TCRdb to about 2021). The sample's time point label is to be understood as: newly diagnosed GD, antithyroid drugs for less than 3 months. For both TCR sequencing and RNA sequencing, RNA was extracted from PBMCs in TRIzol. The library was obtained by multiplex PCR. Sequenced using an Illumina HiSeq 4000. To build TCR beta libraries, CDR3 regions were amplified by Arm-PCR using iRepertoire HTBI primers. In TCRdb, the public reads were trimmed at Q25 with fastp and aligned with MiXCR, with productive beta chains retained. Each CDR3 protein appears once, grouped with its most common genes and DNA. The sample has 400,000 to 450,000 distinct CDR3 sequences on record, more than 13% of them singletons. Over 15% of the sample is held by the ten biggest clonotypes.

The sample was also linked to a second study, of T cells in Graves' hyperthyroidism and ophthalmopathy.

The specimen was peripheral blood mononuclear cells (PBMCs), collected at new diagnosis, from a patient treated with antithyroid drugs. These receptors were taken from a woman in her thirties with Graves disease. Donor details come from another sample of the same person, matched by shared clones.

This clonotype was observed at least ten times. V is TRBV29-1 and J is TRBJ2-7; TRBD1 agrees at 7 bases. The CDR3 covers 12 residues. Germline V CDR1 and CDR2: SQVTM, ANQGSEA. Unmatched junction bases numbered 3, after V lost 6 bases and J lost 1 base. The CDR3 region is CSVEGQSYEQYF. The CDR3 DNA reads as TGCAGCGTCGAGGGACAGTCCTACGAGCAGTACTTC.

This clonotype was detected many times. The rearrangement uses TRBV18 and TRBJ1-1; the D is unclear. This CDR3 contains 14 residues. Per germline, CDR1 KGHSH and CDR2 LQKENI. Trimming took 5 bases from V and 3 from J, leaving 13 bases between them. The CDR3 DNA reads TGTGCCAGCTCATCCCACGAGGCAGACACTGAAGCTTTCTTT. It codes for CASSSHEADTEAFF.

Turning to this clonotype: A read error may be the cause here, since a much bigger clone is one base away. The chain employs TRBV11-2 and TRBJ2-1; no definite D call. TRBJ2-5 matches the DNA end more closely, so the J call is doubtful. The CDR3 has 14 amino acids. Germline assignment: CDR1 SGHAT and CDR2 FQNNGV. The CDR3 nucleotides are TGTGCCAGCAGCTTAAGGTGGGATGTGGAGACCCAGTACTTC. Protein product: CASSLRWDVETQYF.